The source of this T cell receptor beta chain is a study of blood T cells in healthy people across ages. At the level of the study: When template switching was applied, about one barcoded beta molecule was captured per two T cells. Points from the study as a whole: PBMCs that were unsorted prevented a conclusive naive versus antigen-experienced comparison. Compared with aged donors, long-lived donors showed fewer expanded clones, suggesting selection.

The study recruited healthy Caucasian donors from Russia who were aged about 6 to 100. Combining a sample-barcoded 5' primer with a J-beta primer mix, a second PCR ran for 7 to 11 cycles. TCRdb re-called the 5' RACE reads with MiXCR, one entry per CDR3 protein. The sample includes some 1.5 million distinct CDR3 sequences, about 42% of them seen just once. This clonotype showed up just a few times. Its antigen is currently unknown. Germline V CDR1 and CDR2: MNHEY, SMNVEV (reference sequence). The CDR3 is 13 amino acids. The ends were cut back, 5 bases at V and 6 bases at J, with 13 bases in the middle. Sequencing was performed on blood. This receptor was identified in a woman between 18 and 29 years old in good health. This rearrangement joins TRBV27 to TRBJ1-1; D uncertain. Here the CDR3 reads CASSPNLPSEAFF. The CDR3 nucleotides read TGTGCCAGCAGTCCAAACCTCCCGTCTGAAGCTTTCTTT.